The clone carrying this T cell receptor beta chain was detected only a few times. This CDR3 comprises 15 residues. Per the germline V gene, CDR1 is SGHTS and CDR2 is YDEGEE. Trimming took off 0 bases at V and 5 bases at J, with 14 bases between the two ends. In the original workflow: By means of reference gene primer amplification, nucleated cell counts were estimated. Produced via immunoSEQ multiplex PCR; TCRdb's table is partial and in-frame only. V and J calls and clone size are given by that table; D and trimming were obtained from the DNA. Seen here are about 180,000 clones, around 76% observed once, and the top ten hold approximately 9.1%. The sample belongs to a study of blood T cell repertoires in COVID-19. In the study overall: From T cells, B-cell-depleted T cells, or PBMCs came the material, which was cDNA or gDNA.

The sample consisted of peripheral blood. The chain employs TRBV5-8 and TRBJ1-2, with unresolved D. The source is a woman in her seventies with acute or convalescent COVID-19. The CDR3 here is CASSLVYKGVYGYTF. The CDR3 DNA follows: TGTGCCAGCAGCTTGGTCTATAAGGGAGTATATGGCTACACCTTC.